The clone carrying this TCR beta chain was seen only once. The record originates from a study of blood T cell repertoires in COVID-19. Between the trimmed V and J ends, which lost 3 bases and 4 bases, there was a span of 15 bases. Per the germline V gene, CDR1 is GTSNPN and CDR2 is SVGIG (reference sequence). CDR3 length: 14 residues. Sequencing was performed with immunoSEQ multiplex PCR; in TCRdb, only in-frame clones are kept and a portion is missing. The repertoire includes about 25,000 clones, roughly 94% of them detected once, and under 4.5% sits in the top ten. This rearrangement joins TRBV30 to TRBJ1-2; no firm D call. The sample comprised peripheral blood. This sequence was found in a human donor with active COVID-19. The donor label of this sample is uncertain. This CDR3 reads CAWRFRGSGYGYTF. The CDR3 DNA reads TGTGCCTGGAGGTTTCGGGGTTCTGGCTATGGCTACACCTTC.